This TCR beta chain appears in the sequencing data of a study of identical twins. TCRdb ran MiXCR on the 5' RACE reads and lists one entry per CDR3 protein. The table lists roughly 220,000 distinct CDR3 sequences, approximately 7.1% of them singletons, with 13% to 15% in the top ten. The CDR3 loop spans 16 amino acids. The junction had 10 bases not matched to a gene; V was cut back by 5 bases and J by 4 bases. Only a few counts were recorded for this clonotype. These data were also filed under a second study, of T cells expressing NK-cell markers.

The rearrangement uses TRBV12-3 or TRBV12-4 and TRBJ2-5; TRBD1 aligns across 10 bases. Material: CD8+ T cells sorted from blood. This TCR came from a young woman in good health. CDR3 sequence: CASSPGQGILGETQYF. The CDR3 nucleotides read TGTGCCAGCAGTCCGGGACAGGGGATCCTCGGAGAGACCCAGTACTTC.